This T cell receptor (beta chain) is from a study of T cells in localized non-small cell lung cancer. Per germline, CDR1 MNHNY and CDR2 SVGAGI (reference sequence). The V end lost 5 bases, the J end lost 1 base, and 5 bases lay between the germline ends. The CDR3 has 13 residues. The protocol was immunoSEQ multiplex PCR, while the TCRdb copy is restricted to in-frame clones and leaves out a portion. The table shows 33,000 or so clones, with around 80% occurring only once. The chain uses TRBV6-6 and TRBJ2-2, with D perhaps TRBD1 (5 bases). The sequence was obtained from a male donor aged 60 or over with stage III squamous cell lung carcinoma. This specimen consisted of peripheral blood, obtained before any cancer treatment. CDR3 nucleotide sequence: TGTGCCAGCAGTAGGGGGAACACCGGGGAGCTGTTTTTT. It translates to CASSRGNTGELFF.